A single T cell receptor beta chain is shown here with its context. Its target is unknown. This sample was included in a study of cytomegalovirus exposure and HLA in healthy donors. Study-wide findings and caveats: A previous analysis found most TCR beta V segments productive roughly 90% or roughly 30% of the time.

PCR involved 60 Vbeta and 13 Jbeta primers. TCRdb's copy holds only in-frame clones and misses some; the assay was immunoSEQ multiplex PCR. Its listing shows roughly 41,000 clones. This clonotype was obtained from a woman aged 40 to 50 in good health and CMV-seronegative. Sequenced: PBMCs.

This CDR3 is CASQRGGGGTEAFF. The CDR3 DNA is TGTGCCAGCCAGCGGGGGGGAGGGGGCACTGAAGCTTTCTTT. V is TRBV25-1 and J is TRBJ1-1, with D possibly TRBD1 on 6 matching bases. CDR1 and CDR2 from the germline V gene are MGHDK and SYGVNS. CDR3 size: 14 residues. V lost 8 bases, J lost 4 bases, and 17 bases lay in between.